The present T cell receptor beta chain was sequenced within a study of OX40 agonist ivuxolimab in advanced cancers. Study context: Every 2 weeks, patients got intravenous ivuxolimab at one of six dose levels (0.01-10 mg/kg).

CDR3 length: 12 amino acids. Study observations and caveats: Clonal expansion among partial responders at 0.1-3.0 mg/kg ranked near the lowest.

Data came from immunoSEQ multiplex PCR; TCRdb stores just in-frame clones and leaves some out. The top ten hold roughly a third of the sample, which has fewer than 45,000 clones, around nine tenths seen once. Comment on this clone: The antigen remains unidentified.

This chain uses TRBV21-1 with TRBJ1-5. TRBV21-1 represents a pseudogene. The receptor comes from an adult with an advanced solid tumor such as melanoma, head and neck, liver or kidney cancer. Sample: CD4+ or CD8+ T cells sorted from blood, taken in a trial of the OX40 agonist ivuxolimab. CDR3: CASSPRNQPQHF. The DNA for the CDR3 is TGTGCCAGCAGCCCTCGCAATCAGCCCCAGCATTTT.